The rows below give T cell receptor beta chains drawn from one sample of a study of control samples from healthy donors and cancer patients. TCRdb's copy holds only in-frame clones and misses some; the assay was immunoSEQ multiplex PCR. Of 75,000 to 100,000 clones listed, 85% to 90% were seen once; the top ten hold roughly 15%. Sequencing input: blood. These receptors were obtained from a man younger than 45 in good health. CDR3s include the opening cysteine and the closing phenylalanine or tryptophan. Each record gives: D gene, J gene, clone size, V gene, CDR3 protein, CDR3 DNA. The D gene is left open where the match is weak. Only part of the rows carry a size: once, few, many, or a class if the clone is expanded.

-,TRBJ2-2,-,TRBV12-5,CASGQGYTGELFF,TGTGCTAGTGGCCAGGGATACACCGGGGAGCTGTTTTTT
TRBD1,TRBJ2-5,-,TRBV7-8,CASSFPKTGLQETQYF,TGTGCCAGCAGCTTTCCCAAGACAGGGCTCCAAGAGACCCAGTACTTC
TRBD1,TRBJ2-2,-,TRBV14,CASSQGFDLNRGNTGELFF,TGTGCCAGCAGCCAAGGTTTCGATCTGAACAGGGGGAACACCGGGGAGCTGTTTTTT
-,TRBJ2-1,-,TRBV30,CAWGPRGGEQFF,TGTGCCTGGGGCCCTAGGGGTGGTGAGCAGTTCTTC
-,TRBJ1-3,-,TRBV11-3,CASSLDPASSGNTIYF,TGTGCCAGCAGCTTAGATCCAGCCTCCTCTGGAAACACCATATATTTT
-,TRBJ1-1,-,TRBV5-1,CASSPIELMNTEAFF,TGCGCCAGCAGCCCTATTGAACTTATGAACACTGAAGCTTTCTTT
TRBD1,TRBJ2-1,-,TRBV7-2,CASSPVLGQGSNEQFF,TGTGCCAGCAGCCCTGTTCTCGGACAGGGATCGAATGAGCAGTTCTTC
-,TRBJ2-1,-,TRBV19,CASSVRNEQFF,TGTGCCAGTAGTGTTCGGAATGAGCAGTTCTTC
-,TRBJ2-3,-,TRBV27,CASRDGQRTDTQYF,TGTGCCAGCAGGGATGGACAGCGCACAGATACGCAGTATTTT
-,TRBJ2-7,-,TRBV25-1,CASSEWLAGPYEQYF,TGTGCCAGCAGTGAATGGCTGGCGGGCCCCTACGAGCAGTACTTC
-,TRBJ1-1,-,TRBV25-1,CASSGGLNTEAFF,TGTGCCAGCAGTGGGGGGTTGAACACTGAAGCTTTCTTT
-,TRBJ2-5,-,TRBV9,CASSESVTSYQETQYF,TGTGCCAGCAGCGAAAGTGTTACATCGTACCAAGAGACCCAGTACTTC
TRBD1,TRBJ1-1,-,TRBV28,CASSAYRGGYTEAFF,TGTGCCAGCAGTGCCTACAGGGGGGGGTACACTGAAGCTTTCTTT
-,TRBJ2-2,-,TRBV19,CASSISKDLGELFF,TGTGCCAGTAGTATTTCTAAGGATCTCGGGGAGCTGTTTTTT
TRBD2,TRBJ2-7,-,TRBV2,CASSDAGDYEQYF,TGTGCCAGCAGTGACGCGGGAGACTACGAGCAGTACTTC
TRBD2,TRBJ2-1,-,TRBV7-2,CASSSTSGRYNEQFF,TGTGCCAGCAGCTCCACTAGCGGGAGGTACAATGAGCAGTTCTTC
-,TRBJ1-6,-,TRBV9,CASSLWTDNSPLHF,TGTGCCAGCAGTTTGTGGACGGATAATTCACCCCTCCACTTT
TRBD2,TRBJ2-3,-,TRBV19,CASARGGTSTDTQYF,TGTGCCAGTGCTCGGGGGGGCACTAGCACAGATACGCAGTATTTT
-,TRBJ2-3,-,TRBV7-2,CASSPADTQYF,TGTGCCAGCAGCCCCGCAGATACGCAGTATTTT
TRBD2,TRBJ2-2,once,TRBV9,CASSTRLAGVSNTGELFF,TGTGCCAGCAGCACAAGACTAGCGGGAGTCTCGAACACCGGGGAGCTGTTTTTT
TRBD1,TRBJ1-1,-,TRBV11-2,CASSSQTGPMNTEAFF,TGTGCCAGCAGCTCACAGACAGGGCCCATGAACACTGAAGCTTTCTTT
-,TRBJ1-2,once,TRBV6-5,CASSKSAFGGYTF,TGTGCCAGCAGCAAATCCGCGTTTGGAGGCTACACCTTC
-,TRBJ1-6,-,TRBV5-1,CASSLAGYAPLHF,TGCGCCAGCAGCTTGGCAGGGTATGCACCCCTCCACTTT
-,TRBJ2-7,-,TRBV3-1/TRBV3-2,CASSQAMDSSYEQYF,TGTGCCAGCAGCCAAGCAATGGACAGCTCCTACGAGCAGTACTTC
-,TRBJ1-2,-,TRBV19,CASSIVGGHRTYGYTF,TGTGCCAGTAGTATAGTGGGGGGGCACAGGACATATGGCTACACCTTC
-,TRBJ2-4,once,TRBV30,CAWSASPGTNIQYF,TGTGCCTGGAGTGCATCCCCCGGGACGAACATTCAGTACTTC
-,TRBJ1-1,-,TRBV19,CASSLPDRRPFF,TGTGCCAGTAGTCTCCCCGACAGGAGACCTTTCTTT
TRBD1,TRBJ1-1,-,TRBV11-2,CASSSQGGDTEAFF,TGTGCCAGCAGCTCCCAGGGGGGGGACACTGAAGCTTTCTTT
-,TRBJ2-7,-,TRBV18,CASSPGPSYEQYF,TGTGCCAGCTCACCCGGACCCTCCTACGAGCAGTACTTC
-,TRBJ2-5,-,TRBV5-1,CASSFPQETQYF,TGCGCCAGCAGCTTCCCCCAAGAGACCCAGTACTTC
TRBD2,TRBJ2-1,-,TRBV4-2,CASSQDRSSGRVENEQFF,TGTGCCAGCAGCCAAGATCGGTCTAGCGGGAGGGTAGAGAATGAGCAGTTCTTC
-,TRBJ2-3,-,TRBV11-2,CASRRLDTQYF,TGTGCCAGCAGACGACTCGATACGCAGTATTTT
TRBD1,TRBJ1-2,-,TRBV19,CASSTTGGGGYTF,TGTGCCAGTAGCACGACAGGGGGCGGCGGCTACACCTTC
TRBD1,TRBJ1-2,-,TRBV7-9,CASSFNTGTGGVFGYTF,TGTGCCAGCAGCTTCAACACCGGGACAGGGGGCGTATTTGGCTACACCTTC
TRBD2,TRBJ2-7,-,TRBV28,CASRSGLAGTRNYEQYF,TGTGCCAGCAGATCCGGACTAGCGGGAACCCGAAACTACGAGCAGTACTTC
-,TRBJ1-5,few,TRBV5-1,CASSLSGQPQHF,TGCGCCAGCAGCCTGTCGGGTCAGCCCCAGCATTTT
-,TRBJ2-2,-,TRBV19,CASSLGGRTGELFF,TGTGCCAGCTCCCTGGGTGGGAGGACCGGGGAGCTGTTTTTT
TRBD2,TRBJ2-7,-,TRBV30,CAWSVLLAEVFEQYF,TGTGCCTGGAGTGTACTACTAGCGGAGGTATTCGAGCAGTACTTC
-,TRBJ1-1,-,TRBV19,CASSPRTASTEAFF,TGTGCCAGTAGTCCCAGGACAGCTTCCACTGAAGCTTTCTTT
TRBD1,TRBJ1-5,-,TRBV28,CASSSTPGQGSDQPQHF,TGTGCCAGCAGTTCCACCCCGGGACAGGGATCGGATCAGCCCCAGCATTTT
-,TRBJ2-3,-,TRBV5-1,CASSLSLAPSTDTQYF,TGCGCCAGCAGCTTGTCGCTAGCTCCTAGCACAGATACGCAGTATTTT
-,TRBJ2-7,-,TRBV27,CASSFISGFGYEQYF,TGTGCCAGCAGTTTTATCAGCGGGTTTGGGTACGAGCAGTACTTC
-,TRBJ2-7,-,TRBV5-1,CASSPAWGAGVSEQYF,TGCGCCAGCAGCCCCGCTTGGGGGGCGGGCGTCTCCGAGCAGTACTTC
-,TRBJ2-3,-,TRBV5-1,CASSPGGGTDTQYF,TGCGCCAGCAGCCCGGGTGGGGGCACAGATACGCAGTATTTT
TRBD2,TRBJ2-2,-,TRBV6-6,CASSYETSGRGELFF,TGTGCCAGCAGTTACGAGACTAGCGGCCGCGGGGAGCTGTTTTTT
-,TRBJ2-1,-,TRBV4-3,CASSQSLDGEQFF,TGCGCCAGCAGCCAGAGCCTGGACGGTGAGCAGTTCTTC
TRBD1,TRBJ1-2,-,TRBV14,CASSQDSQGGYGYTF,TGTGCCAGCAGCCAAGATTCCCAGGGGGGGTATGGCTACACCTTC
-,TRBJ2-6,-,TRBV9,CASSVPSGANVLTF,TGTGCCAGCAGCGTACCTTCCGGGGCCAACGTCCTGACTTTC
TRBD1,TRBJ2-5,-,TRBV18,CASSLRDSQETQYF,TGTGCCAGCTCACTCCGGGACAGCCAAGAGACCCAGTACTTC
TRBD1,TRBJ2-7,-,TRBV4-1,CASSHLDRDRHEQYF,TGCGCCAGCAGCCACCTAGACAGGGATCGCCACGAGCAGTACTTC
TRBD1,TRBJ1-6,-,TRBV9,CASSVGGSSPLHF,TGTGCCAGCAGTGTAGGGGGCAGCTCACCCCTCCACTTT
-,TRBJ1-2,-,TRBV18,CASSRPHLGYGYTF,TGTGCCAGCTCACGACCCCACTTGGGCTATGGCTACACCTTC